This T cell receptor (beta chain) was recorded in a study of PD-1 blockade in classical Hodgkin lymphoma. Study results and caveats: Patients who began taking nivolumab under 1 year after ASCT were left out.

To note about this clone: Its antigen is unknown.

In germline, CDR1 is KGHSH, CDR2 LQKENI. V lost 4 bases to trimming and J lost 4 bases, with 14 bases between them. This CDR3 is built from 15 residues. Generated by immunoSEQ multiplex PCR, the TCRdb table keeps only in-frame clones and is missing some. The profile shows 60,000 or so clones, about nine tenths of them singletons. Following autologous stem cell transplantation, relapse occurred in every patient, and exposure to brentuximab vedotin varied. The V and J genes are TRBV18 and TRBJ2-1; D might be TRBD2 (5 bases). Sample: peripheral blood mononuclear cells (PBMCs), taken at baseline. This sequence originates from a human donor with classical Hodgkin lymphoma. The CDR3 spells CASSRGPETYNEQFF. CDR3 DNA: TGTGCCAGCTCACGCGGGCCTGAGACTTACAATGAGCAGTTCTTC.